The entry that follows covers one T cell receptor (beta chain) sequence. Sequence at one end of the junction differs from germline and may be a read error. These data belong to a study of beta chain features in type 1 diabetes. The entirety of the isolated RNA underwent reverse transcription, so expressed TCRB transcripts were sequenced. The data were produced by immunoSEQ multiplex PCR, yet TCRdb's version contains in-frame clones alone and is incomplete. The data show about 340,000 clones, with 7.5% to 9% seen just once and under 0.5% held by the top ten. Based on CD45RO/CCR7/CD25/CD127/CD95/CD27, CD4+ regulatory, stem cell-like memory, naive and central memory cells were sorted. CDR1 and CDR2 from the germline V gene are SGHNT and YYREEE (reference sequence). The CDR3 totals 17 residues.

The sequencing sample was made of central memory CD4+ T cells from blood. The sequence derives from a woman under 30 in good health. V is TRBV5-4 and J is TRBJ2-1; 10 bases are a match to TRBD2. The CDR3 loop is CASSKRAGGLLVNGQFF. As DNA, the CDR3 is TGTGCCAGCAGTAAACGAGCGGGAGGGCTTTTAGTTAATGGGCAGTTCTTC.